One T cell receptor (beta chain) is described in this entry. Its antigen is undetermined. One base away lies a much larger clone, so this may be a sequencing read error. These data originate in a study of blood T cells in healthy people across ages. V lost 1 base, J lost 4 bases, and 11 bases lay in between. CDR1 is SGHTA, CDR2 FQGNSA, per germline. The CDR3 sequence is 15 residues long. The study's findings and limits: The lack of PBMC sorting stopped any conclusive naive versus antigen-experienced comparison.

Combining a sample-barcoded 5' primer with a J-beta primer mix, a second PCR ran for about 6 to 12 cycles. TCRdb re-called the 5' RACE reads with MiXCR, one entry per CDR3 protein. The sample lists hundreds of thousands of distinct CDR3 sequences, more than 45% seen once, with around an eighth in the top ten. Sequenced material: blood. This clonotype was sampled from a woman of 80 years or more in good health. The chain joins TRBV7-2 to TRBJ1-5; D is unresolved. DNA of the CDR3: TGTGCCAGCAGCTTAGATGCTGGGGAGAATCAGCCCCAGCATTTT. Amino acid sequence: CASSLDAGENQPQHF.